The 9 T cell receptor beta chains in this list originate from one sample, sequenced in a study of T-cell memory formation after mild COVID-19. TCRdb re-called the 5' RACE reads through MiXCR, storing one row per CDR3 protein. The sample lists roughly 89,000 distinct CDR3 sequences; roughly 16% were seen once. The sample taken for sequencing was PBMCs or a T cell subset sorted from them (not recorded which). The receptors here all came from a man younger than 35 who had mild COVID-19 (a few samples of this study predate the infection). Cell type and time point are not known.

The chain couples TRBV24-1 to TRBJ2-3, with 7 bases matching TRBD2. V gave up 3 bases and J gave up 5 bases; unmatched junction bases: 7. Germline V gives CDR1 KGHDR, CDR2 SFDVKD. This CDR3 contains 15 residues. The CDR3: CATSDPRGYGDTQYF. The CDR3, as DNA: TGTGCCACCAGTGATCCGCGGGGGTACGGAGATACGCAGTATTTT.

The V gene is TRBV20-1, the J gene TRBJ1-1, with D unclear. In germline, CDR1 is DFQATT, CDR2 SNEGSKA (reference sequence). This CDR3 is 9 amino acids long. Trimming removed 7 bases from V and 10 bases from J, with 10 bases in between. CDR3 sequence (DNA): TGCAGTGTTCGGGGAGGAGCTTTCTTT. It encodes CSVRGGAFF.

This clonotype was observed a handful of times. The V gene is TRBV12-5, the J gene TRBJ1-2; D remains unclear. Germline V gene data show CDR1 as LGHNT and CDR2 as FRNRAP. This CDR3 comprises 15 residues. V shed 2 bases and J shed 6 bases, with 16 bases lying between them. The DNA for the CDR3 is TGTGCTAGTGGTTTGTCAGGCAGCCGATCGGATGGCTACACCTTC. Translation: CASGLSGSRSDGYTF.

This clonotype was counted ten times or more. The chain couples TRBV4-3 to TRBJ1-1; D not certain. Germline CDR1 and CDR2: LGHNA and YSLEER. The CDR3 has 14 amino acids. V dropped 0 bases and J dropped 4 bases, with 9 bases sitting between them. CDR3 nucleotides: TGCGCCAGCAGCCAAGATCGAGCTGGCACTGAAGCTTTCTTT. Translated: CASSQDRAGTEAFF.

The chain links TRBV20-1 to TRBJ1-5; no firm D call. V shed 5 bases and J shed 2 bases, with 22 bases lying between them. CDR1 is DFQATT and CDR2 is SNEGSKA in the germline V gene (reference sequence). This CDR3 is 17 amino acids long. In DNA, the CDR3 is TGCAGTGCTTCGCTCCTACCCGAGGCAGTTGGCAATCAGCCCCAGCATTTT. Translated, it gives CSASLLPEAVGNQPQHF.

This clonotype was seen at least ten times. The chain's CDR3 is CASRLVGYEQYF. DNA of the CDR3: TGTGCCAGCAGGCTAGTCGGCTACGAGCAGTACTTC. The rearrangement joins TRBV5-5 to TRBJ2-7; D ambiguous. Germline V lookup: CDR1 SGHKS, CDR2 YYEKEE (reference sequence). Deletions cut 5 bases from V and 3 bases from J, with 9 bases between. This CDR3 is built from 12 residues.

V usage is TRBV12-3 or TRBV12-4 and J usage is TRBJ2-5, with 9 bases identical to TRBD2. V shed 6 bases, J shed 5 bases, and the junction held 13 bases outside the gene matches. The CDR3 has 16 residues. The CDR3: CASSAAGGLSGETQYF. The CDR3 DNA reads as TGTGCCAGCAGCGCAGCGGGGGGCCTCTCCGGGGAGACCCAGTACTTC.

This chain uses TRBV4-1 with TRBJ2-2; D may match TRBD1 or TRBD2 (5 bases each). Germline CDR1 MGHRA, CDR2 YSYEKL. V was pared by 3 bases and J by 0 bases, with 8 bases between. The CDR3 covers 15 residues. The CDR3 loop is CASSQGEPNTGELFF. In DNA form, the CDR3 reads TGCGCCAGCAGCCAGGGGGAACCGAACACCGGGGAGCTGTTTTTT.

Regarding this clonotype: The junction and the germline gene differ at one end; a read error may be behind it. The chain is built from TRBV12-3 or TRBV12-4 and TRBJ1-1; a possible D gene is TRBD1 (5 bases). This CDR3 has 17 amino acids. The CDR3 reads CASSLSLSGTVNAEAFF. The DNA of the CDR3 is TGTGCCAGCAGTTTATCTTTGTCCGGGACGGTGAACGCTGAAGCTTTCTTT.